Listed below are T cell receptor beta chains from one sample, sequenced in a study of cytomegalovirus exposure and HLA in healthy donors. The protocol was immunoSEQ multiplex PCR, while the TCRdb copy is restricted to in-frame clones and leaves out a portion. The table has nearly 95,000 clones, 60% to 70% seen once. Sequencing input: PBMCs. The source is a woman in her 30s in good health and CMV-seronegative. Both conserved end residues are part of each CDR3. Fields, in order: clone size, J gene, V gene, D gene, CDR3 DNA, CDR3 protein. D genes are given only for firm matches. Clone size is given for some rows only: seen once, a few or many times, or a class if the clone is expanded.

>-|TRBJ1-1|TRBV30|-
TGTGCCTGGAACGACAGGAGATATTTGAACACTGAAGCTTTCTTT
CAWNDRRYLNTEAFF
>few|TRBJ2-2|TRBV19|TRBD1
TGTGCCAGTACTAAATCGACAGGGATCGGGGAGCTGTTTTTT
CASTKSTGIGELFF
>-|TRBJ2-3|TRBV19|-
TGTGCCAGTAGTATCCAGGACAGCAGGGCGGTGGATACGCAGTATTTT
CASSIQDSRAVDTQYF
>-|TRBJ1-1|TRBV5-1|-
TGCGCCAGCAGCTTGGGAGGCCGTATGAACACTGAAGCTTTCTTT
CASSLGGRMNTEAFF
>-|TRBJ1-2|TRBV6-5|-
TGTGCCAGCAGTTACTGGAGGAACTATGGCTACACCTTC
CASSYWRNYGYTF
>-|TRBJ2-5|TRBV28|TRBD2
TGTGCCAGCAGTTTGGACCTAGCGGGAGACCAAGAGACCCAGTACTTC
CASSLDLAGDQETQYF
>few|TRBJ2-1|TRBV30|TRBD1
TGTGCCTGGAGTCCCCTCGGGACAGGGGGCGAGGGGGAGCAGTTCTTC
CAWSPLGTGGEGEQFF
>few|TRBJ2-2|TRBV28|-
TGTGCCAGCGTCGAGGGGGGGGGAATGAACACCGGGGAGCTGTTTTTT
CASVEGGGMNTGELFF
>-|TRBJ2-1|TRBV7-3|-
TGTGCCAGCAGCTCCACATCTAGCCACAATGAGCAGTTCTTC
CASSSTSSHNEQFF
>-|TRBJ1-3|TRBV18|TRBD1
TGTGCCAGCTCACCCCGGGACAGGGCTGCGGGAAACACCATATATTTT
CASSPRDRAAGNTIYF
>-|TRBJ1-2|TRBV7-9|TRBD1
TGTGCCAGCAGCCCGACAGGGAACTATGGCTACACCTTC
CASSPTGNYGYTF
>few|TRBJ1-1|TRBV13|-
TGTGCCAGCAGCCGGCCGAGGGCGAACACTGAAGCTTTCTTT
CASSRPRANTEAFF
>-|TRBJ1-6|TRBV29-1|-
TGCAGCGTAAAGGGGGACGACTATAATTCACCCCTCCACTTT
CSVKGDDYNSPLHF
>-|TRBJ1-2|TRBV18|-
TGTGCCAGCTCCCTAGGGAATGACTACGGCTACACCTTC
CASSLGNDYGYTF
>-|TRBJ2-2|TRBV5-1|-
TGCGCCAGCAGCTCCGGGACATCGAACACCGGGGAGCTGTTTTTT
CASSSGTSNTGELFF
>-|TRBJ2-3|TRBV7-2|TRBD2
TGTGCCAGCAGCCCGGGAGGGCAGGGGCGGAATACGCAGTATTTT
CASSPGGQGRNTQYF
>-|TRBJ1-3|TRBV11-2|-
TGTGCCAGCAGCTCAGACAGCTCTGGAAACACCATATATTTT
CASSSDSSGNTIYF
>-|TRBJ1-6|TRBV7-2|TRBD1
TGTGCCAGCAGCCCGAGTGGACAGGCTAATAATTCACCCCTCCACTTT
CASSPSGQANNSPLHF
>-|TRBJ2-1|TRBV5-1|TRBD2
TGCGCCAGCAGCGCACTAGCGGGGAATCCCAATGAGCAGTTCTTC
CASSALAGNPNEQFF
>-|TRBJ2-7|TRBV4-3|-
TGCGCCAGCAGCCAAGAAAGCGGTTCCTCCTACGAGCAGTACTTC
CASSQESGSSYEQYF
>-|TRBJ2-3|TRBV7-6|TRBD2
TGTGCCAGCAGCTTAGCGGCGGGTTCTAGCGGACAAAGGGATACGCAGTATTTT
CASSLAAGSSGQRDTQYF
>-|TRBJ1-2|TRBV5-1|-
TGCGCCAGCAGCTTGGATAGCAGGGACTACACCTTC
CASSLDSRDYTF
>-|TRBJ2-3|TRBV6-5|TRBD2
TGTGCCAGCAGTTATAGCGGGAAAGCAGATACGCAGTATTTT
CASSYSGKADTQYF
>-|TRBJ2-2|TRBV10-3|-
TGTGCCATCAGTGAGTCAGCGGGCCGGAACACCGGGGAGCTGTTTTTT
CAISESAGRNTGELFF
>-|TRBJ2-7|TRBV11-2|-
TGTGCCAGCAGCTTTCGTCCGGCAGGGGCAGGGGTCTACGAGCAGTACTTC
CASSFRPAGAGVYEQYF
>few|TRBJ2-7|TRBV6-6|-
TGTGCCAGCAGTTACCCCGACAGTCCGCAGTACTTC
CASSYPDSPQYF
>few|TRBJ1-1|TRBV5-1|-
TGCGCCAGCAGCGCCTCCCCGGTGAACACTGAAGCTTTCTTT
CASSASPVNTEAFF
>-|TRBJ2-7|TRBV29-1|TRBD2
TGCAGCGTCCAGGGAGGGGCCTACGAGCAGTACTTC
CSVQGGAYEQYF
>once|TRBJ2-3|TRBV2|TRBD2
TGTGCCAGCAGTGGGACGACTAGCGGGTGGAGGAATACGCAGTATTTT
CASSGTTSGWRNTQYF
>-|TRBJ2-7|TRBV28|TRBD1
TGTGCCAGCAGCACCTGGGACAGGGGCTACGAGCAGTACTTC
CASSTWDRGYEQYF
>few|TRBJ2-3|TRBV4-1|TRBD1
TGCGCCAGCAGCCAACCCCCTCGACAGGGGATCCGCGATACGCAGTATTTT
CASSQPPRQGIRDTQYF
>-|TRBJ2-5|TRBV6-5|-
TGTGCCAGCAGGGAGGGGTTTATTGAGACCCAGTACTTC
CASREGFIETQYF
>-|TRBJ2-1|TRBV19|TRBD2
TGTGCCAGTAGTCTCGGGACTAGCGGGAATAATGAGCAGTTCTTC
CASSLGTSGNNEQFF
>few|TRBJ2-1|TRBV27|TRBD2
TGTGCCAGCAAAGCGGGAGCCTACAATGAGCAGTTCTTC
CASKAGAYNEQFF
>-|TRBJ2-2|TRBV10-3|-
TGTGCCACTGAACGGAGAGACACCGGGGAGCTGTTTTTT
CATERRDTGELFF
>-|TRBJ2-4|TRBV19|-
TGTGCCAGTAGTATTAACGGGGCCAAAAACATTCAGTACTTC
CASSINGAKNIQYF
>-|TRBJ1-1|TRBV28|-
TGTGCCAGCAGTTTAGGAACAGAGAACACTGAAGCTTTCTTT
CASSLGTENTEAFF
>-|TRBJ1-1|TRBV5-5|-
TGTGCCAGCAGCTTGGACCCAGCGGTGAACACTGAAGCTTTCTTT
CASSLDPAVNTEAFF
>-|TRBJ1-5|TRBV10-3|-
TGTGCCATCAGTGTCTCAGGGCCTCAGCCCCAGCATTTT
CAISVSGPQPQHF
>-|TRBJ2-7|TRBV28|TRBD1
TGTGCCACCACCCTGACAGGGGTATACGAGCAGTACTTC
CATTLTGVYEQYF
>-|TRBJ2-5|TRBV10-1|-
TGCGCCAGCAGTCCAGGGGTCCAAGAGACCCAGTACTTC
CASSPGVQETQYF
>-|TRBJ2-1|TRBV7-9|-
TGTGCCAGCAGCTTAGGTCGGCAGGCCTACAATGAGCAGTTCTTC
CASSLGRQAYNEQFF
>few|TRBJ2-7|TRBV18|TRBD2
TGTGCCAGCTCACCGGGGGGGGTCGAGCAGTACTTC
CASSPGGVEQYF
>-|TRBJ2-3|TRBV30|-
TGTGCCTGGAGCCCCCCAGATAGCACAGATACGCAGTATTTT
CAWSPPDSTDTQYF
>few|TRBJ1-6|TRBV6-1|-
TGTGCCAGCAGTGGGGGGCCGTATAATTCACCCCTCCACTTT
CASSGGPYNSPLHF
>-|TRBJ2-1|TRBV7-2|TRBD2
TGTGCCAGCAGCCCTCGGGCGGGAGGTAACAATGAGCAGTTCTTC
CASSPRAGGNNEQFF
>medium-sized|TRBJ2-1|TRBV9|TRBD2
TGTGCCAGCAGCGCAGACGGACTAGCGGGCAATGAGCAGTTCTTC
CASSADGLAGNEQFF
>-|TRBJ1-2|TRBV5-4|-
TGTGCCAGCAGCTCTCGGGTTAACTATGGCTACACCTTC
CASSSRVNYGYTF
>-|TRBJ2-7|TRBV15|-
TGTGCCACCAGCAGACTCCCGTCTAGCGACGCCTACGAGCAGTACTTC
CATSRLPSSDAYEQYF
>-|TRBJ2-1|TRBV13|TRBD1
TGTGCCAGCAGCTTGGGACAGGGGGAATACAATGAGCAGTTCTTC
CASSLGQGEYNEQFF